This T cell receptor (beta chain) came from a study of blood T cell repertoires in COVID-19. In the study overall: Sample material is recorded as cDNA or gDNA derived from T cells, B-cell-depleted T cells, or PBMCs.

The trim removed 1 base at V and 3 bases at J, leaving 2 bases unmatched. The CDR3 runs to 15 residues. The germline V gene encodes CDR1 SEHNR and CDR2 FQNEAQ (reference sequence). As originally analysed: Amplification of reference gene primers was used by the study to estimate nucleated cell counts. TCRdb keeps only in-frame clones here, not all; method: immunoSEQ multiplex PCR. The D gene and trimming were derived from the DNA, and the V and J assignments and clone size from that table. The sample lists roughly 250,000 clones, about 86% occurring once. The J gene is TRBJ1-5, the V gene TRBV7-9; 8 bases fit TRBD1. This clonotype was obtained from a woman of 80 years or more with acute or convalescent COVID-19. The sample taken for sequencing was peripheral blood. CDR3 in DNA: TGTGCCAGCAGCTTAGGGACAGGGATCAATCAGCCCCAGCATTTT. Protein product: CASSLGTGINQPQHF. Together with reference TRBV7-9 and TRBJ1-5, the CDR3 gives the full variable domain: DTGVSQNPRHKITKRGQNVTFRCDPISEHNRLYWYRQTLGQGPEFLTYFQNEAQLEKSRLLSDRFSAERPKGSFSTLEIQRTEQGDSAMYLCASSLGTGINQPQHFGDGTRLSIL.